These T cell receptor beta chains were read from a single sample in a study of blood T cell repertoires in COVID-19. Assay: immunoSEQ multiplex PCR; the TCRdb copy retains only in-frame clones and omits some. Among a few hundred thousand clones listed, roughly nine tenths were seen once. Sequencing used PBMCs or T cells enriched from blood (not recorded which). These receptor sequences come from a woman aged 55-69 years who had recovered from COVID-19. Both conserved end residues are part of each CDR3. The D gene is left open where the match is weak. A row's size may be missing; if present it is once, few, many or a size class.

TRBJ2-7 | NA | TRBD1 | TRBV5-1 | CASRLGTAEYEQYF | TGCGCCAGCCGCCTCGGGACAGCCGAATACGAGCAGTACTTC
TRBJ2-2 | NA | TRBD2 | TRBV9 | CASSVAGGTNTGELFF | TGTGCCAGCAGCGTAGCGGGGGGTACGAACACCGGGGAGCTGTTTTTT
TRBJ1-5 | NA | NA | TRBV6-1 | CASSDVNTNSNQPQHF | TGTGCCAGCAGTGACGTAAACACAAATAGCAATCAGCCCCAGCATTTT
TRBJ1-4 | NA | NA | TRBV18 | CASPGGRVATNEKLFF | TGTGCCAGCCCGGGGGGGAGGGTTGCAACTAATGAAAAACTGTTTTTT
TRBJ2-1 | NA | TRBD2 | TRBV7-2 | CASSSQRGAGNEQFF | TGTGCCAGCAGCTCCCAGCGGGGGGCGGGGAATGAGCAGTTCTTC
TRBJ2-6 | NA | TRBD1 | TRBV30 | CAFRDRDATGANVLTF | TGTGCCTTCCGGGACAGGGATGCAACTGGGGCCAACGTCCTGACTTTC
TRBJ2-3 | NA | TRBD2 | TRBV3-1/TRBV3-2 | CASSHLAVVTDTQYF | TGTGCCAGCAGCCACCTAGCGGTGGTCACAGATACGCAGTATTTT
TRBJ2-1 | NA | TRBD1 | TRBV19 | CASSIGGQGGNEQFF | TGTGCCAGTAGTATTGGGGGACAGGGCGGCAATGAGCAGTTCTTC
TRBJ1-4 | NA | NA | TRBV19 | CASSPRQTPEGEFF | TGTGCCAGTAGTCCCCGACAGACGCCCGAGGGGGAGTTTTTT
TRBJ2-1 | few | NA | TRBV28 | CASSLGGQRNEQFF | TGTGCCAGCAGTTTAGGAGGGCAGAGGAATGAGCAGTTCTTC
TRBJ2-6 | NA | NA | TRBV27 | CASSWGVGANVLTF | TGTGCCAGCAGTTGGGGGGTTGGGGCCAACGTCCTGACTTTC
TRBJ1-4 | NA | NA | TRBV9 | CASSVEVRGEEKLFF | TGTGCCAGCAGCGTAGAAGTCAGGGGTGAGGAAAAACTGTTTTTT
TRBJ2-2 | NA | NA | TRBV6-5 | CASSYFRGATGELFF | TGTGCCAGCAGTTACTTCAGGGGAGCGACCGGGGAGCTGTTTTTT
TRBJ1-2 | once | NA | TRBV5-8 | CASSFTGIPTSYGYTF | TGTGCCAGCAGCTTCACCGGGATTCCGACCTCCTATGGCTACACCTTC
TRBJ2-2 | NA | NA | TRBV10-2 | CASSPGWAGTGELFF | TGCGCCAGCAGCCCCGGCTGGGCGGGGACCGGGGAGCTGTTTTTT
TRBJ1-6 | NA | NA | TRBV5-1 | CASSLVGDSPLHF | TGCGCCAGCAGCTTGGTCGGGGATTCACCCCTCCACTTT
TRBJ2-5 | NA | NA | TRBV9 | CASSETREQEQETQYF | TGTGCCAGCAGCGAAACTAGAGAGCAGGAACAAGAGACCCAGTACTTC
TRBJ2-2 | NA | NA | TRBV7-2 | CASSLPGSLWLFF | TGTGCCAGCAGCTTACCAGGCTCGTTGTGGCTGTTTTTT
TRBJ1-1 | NA | TRBD1 | TRBV5-1 | CASSQGARNTEAFF | TGCGCCAGCAGCCAGGGGGCGCGGAACACTGAAGCTTTCTTT
TRBJ2-3 | NA | TRBD2 | TRBV3-1/TRBV3-2 | CASSQEAGGVDTQYF | TGTGCCAGCAGCCAAGAAGCGGGGGGGGTGGATACGCAGTATTTT
TRBJ1-2 | NA | NA | TRBV4-2 | CASSQGIQNNYGYTF | TGTGCCAGCAGCCAAGGTATACAGAACAACTATGGCTACACCTTC
TRBJ2-5 | few | TRBD2 | TRBV3-1/TRBV3-2 | CASSQAKSGGWETQYF | TGTGCCAGCAGCCAAGCGAAGTCGGGGGGGTGGGAGACCCAGTACTTC
TRBJ1-1 | NA | NA | TRBV2 | CASSEQGGNTEAFF | TGTGCCAGCAGTGAACAAGGGGGGAACACTGAAGCTTTCTTT
TRBJ2-7 | NA | TRBD1 | TRBV5-4 | CASRPDRGSSYEQYF | TGTGCCAGCAGACCCGACAGGGGCAGCTCCTACGAGCAGTACTTC
TRBJ2-6 | NA | NA | TRBV7-2 | CASLSTGANVLTF | TGTGCCAGCCTGAGTACTGGGGCCAACGTCCTGACTTTC
TRBJ2-2 | NA | NA | TRBV3-1/TRBV3-2 | CASSQVVSANTGELFF | TGTGCCAGCAGCCAGGTCGTTAGCGCGAACACCGGGGAGCTGTTTTTT
TRBJ2-7 | NA | TRBD1 | TRBV3-1/TRBV3-2 | CASSQGVGTASYEQYF | TGTGCCAGCAGCCAAGGTGTAGGGACAGCTTCCTACGAGCAGTACTTC
TRBJ2-3 | few | TRBD2 | TRBV9 | CASSVPSGGALDTQYF | TGTGCCAGCAGCGTACCTAGCGGGGGGGCCCTAGATACGCAGTATTTT
TRBJ1-5 | NA | TRBD1 | TRBV5-1 | CASSLGTGPYQPQHF | TGCGCCAGCAGCTTAGGGACAGGCCCCTATCAGCCCCAGCATTTT
TRBJ2-7 | NA | TRBD2 | TRBV12-5 | CASGLTSGGVEQYF | TGTGCTAGTGGTCTGACTAGCGGGGGCGTCGAGCAGTACTTC
TRBJ1-3 | NA | NA | TRBV5-4 | CAIQRNRDTNTIYF | TGTGCCATCCAACGGAACAGGGATACAAACACCATATATTTT